What follows is one TCR beta chain and its context. What it recognizes is unknown. The germline V gene has CDR1 SEHNR and CDR2 FQNEAQ (reference sequence). Trimming removed 5 bases at V and 2 bases at J, with 13 bases between. The CDR3 length is 14 residues. The data are from a study of cytomegalovirus exposure and HLA in healthy donors. Findings of the study overall: The classifier reportedly diagnosed cytomegalovirus status with high specificity and sensitivity.

This PCR relied on a set of 60 Vbeta primers and 13 Jbeta primers. Sequenced by immunoSEQ multiplex PCR; TCRdb stores in-frame clones only, minus some. The table has approximately 150,000 clones, approximately 85% seen once; the top ten hold roughly 6.3%. The TCR was taken from a man aged 45-65 years in good health and CMV-seropositive. The chain has TRBV7-9 and TRBJ2-7; D perhaps matches TRBD1 (5 bases). Material: PBMCs. The CDR3 sequence: CASSGRQNPYEQYF. The CDR3 region has the DNA TGTGCCAGCAGCGGCCGACAGAACCCCTACGAGCAGTACTTC.